The present entry profiles one T cell receptor beta chain with its context. This entry belongs to a study of shared clonotypes between healthy human individuals. Overall study: Aged between 18 and 49, the donors were a couple of women and three men.

V shed 6 bases and J shed 9 bases, with 18 bases lying between them. This CDR3 is built from 14 residues. Per germline, CDR1 MNHEY and CDR2 SMNVEV (reference sequence). Some clones are missing from TCRdb's copy, which holds only in-frame ones; the method was immunoSEQ multiplex PCR. Found here are 740,000 or so clones, roughly 72% of them singletons; the top ten hold more than 1.5%. The sequencing input was memory CD4+ T cells sorted from blood. Noted subset: CD45RA-negative fraction. V gene TRBV27 combines with J gene TRBJ2-1; either TRBD1 or TRBD2 may supply D (5 bases each). The clonotype comes from a woman under 40 in good health. DNA for the CDR3: TGTGCCAGCAGGTCTGGGGCTAGCACCCGTGAGCAGTTCTTC. Encoded protein: CASRSGASTREQFF.